One sample yielded the 7 T cell receptor beta chains listed below, sequenced in a study of shared T cell receptors in the human thymus. Profiling relied on immunoSEQ multiplex PCR, and the TCRdb table lists in-frame clones only, not all of them. The sample carries some 760,000 clones, 80% to 90% recorded once. Separately, the same data were catalogued under a study of human thymus T cells.

What was sequenced was thymocytes. The source is a girl under two years old with a congenital heart defect.

The gene calls are TRBV13 and TRBJ2-2; no reliable D call. From germline, CDR1 is PRHDT and CDR2 FYEKMQ (reference sequence). V lost 5 bases and J lost 7, with 29 bases in between. There are 19 residues in the CDR3. The CDR3, as DNA: TGTGCCAGCAGCGTCGAAGACTCTTCAAGCTCTTCTCTCGGCGGGGAGCTGTTTTTT. Translated, it gives CASSVEDSSSSSLGGELFF.

The V call is TRBV7-3, the J call TRBJ2-1; 11 bases map to TRBD2. The CDR3 contains 16 residues. From germline, CDR1 is SGHTA and CDR2 FQGTGA. The junction had 2 bases not matched to a gene; V was cut back by 2 bases and J by 2 bases. DNA for the CDR3: TGTGCCAGCAGCTTATTGACTAGCGGGACCTACAATGAGCAGTTCTTC. Translated, it gives CASSLLTSGTYNEQFF.

V usage is TRBV2 and J usage is TRBJ1-3, with D perhaps matching TRBD1 (6 bases). V lost 8 bases and J lost 5, with 22 bases in between. The germline V gene encodes CDR1 SNHLY and CDR2 FYNNEI. This CDR3 has 16 amino acids. This CDR3 is CASGRPGHLRRNTIYF. The CDR3 nucleotides read TGTGCCAGCGGTCGCCCGGGACATTTGAGAAGAAACACCATATATTTT.

The rearrangement uses TRBV4-1 and TRBJ1-4, with 7 nucleotides matching TRBD1. The V gene's germline CDR1 is MGHRA and CDR2 YSYEKL. The trim removed 0 bases at V and 6 bases at J, leaving 16 bases unmatched. The CDR3 is made up of 19 amino acids. The CDR3 region has the DNA TGCGCCAGCAGCCAAGATGGAGGGCAGGGGGAGTGGGTTGATGAAAAACTGTTTTTT. Protein product: CASSQDGGQGEWVDEKLFF.

CDR3 protein: CSVETGAEAFF. The CDR3 nucleotides read TGCAGCGTTGAAACAGGGGCTGAAGCTTTCTTT. The chain links TRBV29-1 to TRBJ1-1, with 7 bases aligning to TRBD1. This CDR3 comprises 11 residues. CDR1 is SQVTM and CDR2 is ANQGSEA in the germline V gene. V trimming: 2 bases; J trimming: 6 bases; junction bases outside the gene matches: 0.

The chain joins TRBV30 to TRBJ2-3; 13 bases are shared with TRBD2. The CDR3 is 14 residues long. CDR1 GTSNPN and CDR2 SVGIG come from the germline V gene (reference sequence). V was pared by 7 bases and J by 5 bases, with 6 bases of the junction left unmatched. CDR3 residues: CASTSGGAQDTQYF. The CDR3 region has the DNA TGTGCCTCAACTAGCGGGGGGGCACAAGATACGCAGTATTTT.

V and J are TRBV6-6 and TRBJ1-1; no firm D call. Germline-derived CDR1 and CDR2 are MNHNY and SVGAGI (reference sequence). This CDR3 has 12 amino acids. Trimming stripped 4 bases from V and 4 bases from J, with 7 bases between. In DNA form, the CDR3 reads TGTGCCAGCAGTTTATTCCCCACTGAAGCTTTCTTT. This translates into CASSLFPTEAFF.